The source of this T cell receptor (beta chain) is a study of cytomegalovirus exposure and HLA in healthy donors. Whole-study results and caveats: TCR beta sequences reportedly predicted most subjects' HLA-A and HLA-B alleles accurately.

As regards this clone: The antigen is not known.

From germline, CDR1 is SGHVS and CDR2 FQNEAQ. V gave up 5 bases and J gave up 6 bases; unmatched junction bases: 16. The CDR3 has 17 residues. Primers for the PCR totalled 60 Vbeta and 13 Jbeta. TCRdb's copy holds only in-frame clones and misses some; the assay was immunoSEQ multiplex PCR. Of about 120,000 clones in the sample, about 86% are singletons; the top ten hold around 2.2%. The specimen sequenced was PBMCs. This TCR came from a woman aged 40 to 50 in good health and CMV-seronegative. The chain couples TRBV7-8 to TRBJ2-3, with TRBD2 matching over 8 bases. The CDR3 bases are TGTGCCAGCAGCGTTACGGACGGCAGCGGGAGTAGGGATACGCAGTATTTT. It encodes CASSVTDGSGSRDTQYF.